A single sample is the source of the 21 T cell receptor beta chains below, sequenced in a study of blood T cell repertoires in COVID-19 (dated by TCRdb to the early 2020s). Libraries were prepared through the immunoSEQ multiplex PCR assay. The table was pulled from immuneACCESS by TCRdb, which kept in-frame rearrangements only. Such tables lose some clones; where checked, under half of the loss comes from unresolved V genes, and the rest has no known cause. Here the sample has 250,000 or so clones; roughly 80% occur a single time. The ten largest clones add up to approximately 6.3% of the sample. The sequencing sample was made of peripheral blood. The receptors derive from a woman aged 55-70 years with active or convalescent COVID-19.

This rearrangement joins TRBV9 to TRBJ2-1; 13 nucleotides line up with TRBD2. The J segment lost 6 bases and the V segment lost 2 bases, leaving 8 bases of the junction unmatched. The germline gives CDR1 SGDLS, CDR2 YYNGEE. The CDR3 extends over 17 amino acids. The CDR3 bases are TGTGCCAGCAGCGTTCCTCCGGGACTAGCGGGACTCAATGAGCAGTTCTTC. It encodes CASSVPPGLAGLNEQFF.

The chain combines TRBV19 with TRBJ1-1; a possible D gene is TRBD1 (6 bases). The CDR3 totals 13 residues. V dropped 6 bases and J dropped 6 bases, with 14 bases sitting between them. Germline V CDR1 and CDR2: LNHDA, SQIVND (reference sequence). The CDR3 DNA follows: TGTGCCAGTAGGAGGACAGCGATCGCTGAAGCTTTCTTT. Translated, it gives CASRRTAIAEAFF.

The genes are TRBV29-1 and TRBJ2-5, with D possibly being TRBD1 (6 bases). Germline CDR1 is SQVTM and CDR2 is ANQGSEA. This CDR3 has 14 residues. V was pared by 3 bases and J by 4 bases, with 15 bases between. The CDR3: CSVEPGGIRETQYF. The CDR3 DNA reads TGCAGCGTTGAGCCTGGGGGCATCCGAGAGACCCAGTACTTC.

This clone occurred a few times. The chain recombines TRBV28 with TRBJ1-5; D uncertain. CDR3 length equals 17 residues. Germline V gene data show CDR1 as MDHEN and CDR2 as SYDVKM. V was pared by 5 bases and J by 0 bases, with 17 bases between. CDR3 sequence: CASSPESPGFSNQPQHF. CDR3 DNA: TGTGCCAGCAGTCCCGAAAGCCCAGGCTTTAGCAATCAGCCCCAGCATTTT.

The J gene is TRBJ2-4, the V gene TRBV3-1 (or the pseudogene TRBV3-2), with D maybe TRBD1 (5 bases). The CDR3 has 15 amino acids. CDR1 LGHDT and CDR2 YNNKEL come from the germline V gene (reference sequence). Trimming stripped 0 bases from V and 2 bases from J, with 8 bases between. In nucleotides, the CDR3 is TGTGCCAGCAGCCAAGATTCAGGGACCAAAAACATTCAGTACTTC. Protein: CASSQDSGTKNIQYF.

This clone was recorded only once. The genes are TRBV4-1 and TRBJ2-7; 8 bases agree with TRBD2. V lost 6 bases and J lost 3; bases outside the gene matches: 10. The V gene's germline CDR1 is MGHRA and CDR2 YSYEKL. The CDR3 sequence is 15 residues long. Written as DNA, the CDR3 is TGCGCCAGCAGACCCGGGGTAGCGGGGAACTACGAGCAGTACTTC. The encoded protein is CASRPGVAGNYEQYF.

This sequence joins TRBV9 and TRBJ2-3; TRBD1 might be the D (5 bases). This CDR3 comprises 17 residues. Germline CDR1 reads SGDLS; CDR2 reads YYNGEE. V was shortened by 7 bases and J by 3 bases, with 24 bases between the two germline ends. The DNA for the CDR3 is TGTGCCAGCTCGCCCTCCGGCAGGGTGGGGCAAACAGATACGCAGTATTTT. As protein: CASSPSGRVGQTDTQYF.

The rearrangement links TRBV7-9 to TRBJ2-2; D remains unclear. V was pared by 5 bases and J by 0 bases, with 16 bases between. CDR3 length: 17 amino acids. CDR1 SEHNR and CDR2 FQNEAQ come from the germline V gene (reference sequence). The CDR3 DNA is TGTGCCAGCAGCCACCGAACCTACCTATCGAACACCGGGGAGCTGTTTTTT. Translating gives CASSHRTYLSNTGELFF.

In DNA form, the CDR3 reads TGTGCCAGCAGCTTGTGGGCGGGAAACACTGAAGCTTTCTTT. Translating it yields CASSLWAGNTEAFF. The rearrangement uses TRBV7-9 and TRBJ1-1; D unresolved. V dropped 3 bases and J dropped 2 bases, with 10 bases sitting between them. The germline gives CDR1 SEHNR, CDR2 FQNEAQ (reference sequence). There are 14 residues in the CDR3.

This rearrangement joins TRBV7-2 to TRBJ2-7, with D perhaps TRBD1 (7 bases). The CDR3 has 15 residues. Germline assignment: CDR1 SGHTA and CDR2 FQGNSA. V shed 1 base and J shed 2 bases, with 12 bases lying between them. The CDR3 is CASSLESGGTYEQYV. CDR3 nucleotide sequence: TGTGCCAGCAGCTTAGAGTCAGGGGGGACCTACGAGCAGTACGTC.

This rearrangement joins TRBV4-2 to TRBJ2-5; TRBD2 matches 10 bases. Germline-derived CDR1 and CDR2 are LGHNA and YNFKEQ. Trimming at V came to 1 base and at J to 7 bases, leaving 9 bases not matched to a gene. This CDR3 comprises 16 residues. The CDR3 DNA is TGTGCCAGCAGCCAAGTGTATGAGGGGACTAGCGTGACCCAGTACTTC. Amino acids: CASSQVYEGTSVTQYF.

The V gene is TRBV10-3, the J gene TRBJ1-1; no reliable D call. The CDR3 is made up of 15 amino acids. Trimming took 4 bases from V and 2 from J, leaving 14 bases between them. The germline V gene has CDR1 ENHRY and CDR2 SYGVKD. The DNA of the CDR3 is TGTGCCATCAGTGGAGGATGGCAGTTAAACACTGAAGCTTTCTTT. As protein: CAISGGWQLNTEAFF.

The CDR3: CASSLNGNYNEQFF. The DNA for the CDR3 is TGTGCCAGCAGCTTGAACGGGAACTACAATGAGCAGTTCTTC. J is TRBJ2-1 and V is TRBV5-4, with D perhaps TRBD2 (5 bases). The CDR3 runs 14 residues. In germline, CDR1 is SGHNT, CDR2 YYREEE (reference sequence). Trimming took off 1 base at V and 3 bases at J, with 8 bases between the two ends.

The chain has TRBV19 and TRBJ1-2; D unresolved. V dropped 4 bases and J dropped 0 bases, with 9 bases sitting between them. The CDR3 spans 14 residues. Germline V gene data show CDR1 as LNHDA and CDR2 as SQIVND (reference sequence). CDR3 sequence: CASSTPRSNYGYTF. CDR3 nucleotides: TGTGCCAGTAGTACCCCCCGGTCTAACTATGGCTACACCTTC.

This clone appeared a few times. CDR3 nucleotides: TGTGCCACCAGCCTCAACCCCTCACAGGGGGGCTATGGCTACACCTTC. Residues: CATSLNPSQGGYGYTF. The chain carries TRBV15 and TRBJ1-2, with TRBD1 matching 8 bases. The CDR3 runs to 16 residues. Germline-derived CDR1 and CDR2 are LNHNV and YYDKDF (reference sequence). J gave up 4 bases and V 5 bases, and 12 bases lay outside the gene matches.

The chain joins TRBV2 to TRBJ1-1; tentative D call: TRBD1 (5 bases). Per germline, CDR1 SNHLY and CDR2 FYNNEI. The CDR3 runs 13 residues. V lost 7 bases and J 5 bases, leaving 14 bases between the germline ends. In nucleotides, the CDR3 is TGTGCCAGCAATGCGGGGGAGGAAACTGAAGCTTTCTTT. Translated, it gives CASNAGEETEAFF.

The CDR3 loop reads CASSKGQGERGYTF. For the CDR3, the DNA is TGTGCCAGCAGTAAGGGACAGGGGGAAAGGGGCTACACCTTC. V and J are TRBV25-1 and TRBJ1-2; 11 nucleotides line up with TRBD1. The CDR3 has 14 residues. J gave up 8 bases and V 5 bases, and 7 bases lay outside the gene matches. Germline CDR1 MGHDK, CDR2 SYGVNS.

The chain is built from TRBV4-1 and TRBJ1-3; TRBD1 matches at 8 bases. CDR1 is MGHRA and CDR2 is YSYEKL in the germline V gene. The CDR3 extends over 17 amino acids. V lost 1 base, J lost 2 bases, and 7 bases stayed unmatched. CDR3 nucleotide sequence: TGCGCCAGCAGCCAAGCCGACGCAGGGGGCACTGGAAACACCATATATTTT. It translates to CASSQADAGGTGNTIYF.

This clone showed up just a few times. The DNA for the CDR3 is TGTGCCAGCAGCCTAGCCGGACAGCCCCAGCATTTT. This codes for CASSLAGQPQHF. The rearrangement links TRBV28 to TRBJ1-5; no clear D. The CDR3 is 12 residues long. Trimming shortened V by 6 bases and J by 7 bases, and 10 bases separated the two germline ends. Germline V gene data show CDR1 as MDHEN and CDR2 as SYDVKM.

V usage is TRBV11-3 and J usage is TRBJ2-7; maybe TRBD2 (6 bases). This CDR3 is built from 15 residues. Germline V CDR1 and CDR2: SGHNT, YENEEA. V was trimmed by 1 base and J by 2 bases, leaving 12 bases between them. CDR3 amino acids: CASSLGPGVAYEQYF. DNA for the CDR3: TGTGCCAGCAGCTTAGGCCCGGGAGTCGCCTACGAGCAGTACTTC.

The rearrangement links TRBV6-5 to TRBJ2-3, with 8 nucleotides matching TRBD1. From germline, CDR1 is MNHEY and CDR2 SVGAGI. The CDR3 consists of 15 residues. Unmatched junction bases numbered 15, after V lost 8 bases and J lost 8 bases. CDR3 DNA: TGTGCCAGCGGACTGGACAGGGCAAAGTCTGGTACGCAGTATTTT. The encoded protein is CASGLDRAKSGTQYF.